This is a list of T cell receptor beta chains from one sample in a study of T-cell memory formation after mild COVID-19. TCRdb passed the 5' RACE reads through MiXCR, listing each CDR3 protein once. The sample lists tens of thousands of distinct CDR3 sequences; 20% to 25% were seen once. The specimen sequenced was PBMCs or a T cell subset sorted from them (not recorded which). Receptor source: an adult who had mild COVID-19 (a few samples of this study predate the infection). Cell type and time point are not known. Each CDR3 is given with its conserved first and last residue. The order of the fields is clone size, J gene, D gene, CDR3 length, V gene, CDR3 protein, CDR3 DNA. D genes are given only for firm matches. Only part of the rows carry a size: once, few, many, or a class if the clone is expanded.

>many|TRBJ2-2|-|16|TRBV7-8
CASSLRGSALTGELFF
TGTGCCAGCAGCTTACGCGGGTCAGCTTTGACCGGGGAGCTGTTTTTT
>many|TRBJ1-1|TRBD1|14|TRBV12-3/TRBV12-4
CASSLQPGQVEAFF
TGTGCCAGCAGTCTCCAACCCGGACAGGTTGAAGCTTTCTTT
>many|TRBJ1-2|TRBD1|15|TRBV4-1
CASSQGPGQGNHYTF
TGCGCCAGCAGCCAAGGTCCTGGACAGGGGAATCACTACACCTTC
>many|TRBJ2-2|-|15|TRBV7-2
CASSSWMGGYGELFF
TGTGCCAGCAGCTCCTGGATGGGCGGCTACGGGGAGCTGTTTTTT
>many|TRBJ2-2|TRBD1|14|TRBV5-1
CASSPDRAGGELFF
TGCGCCAGCAGCCCGGACAGGGCGGGCGGGGAGCTGTTTTTT
>many|TRBJ1-2|TRBD1|14|TRBV5-1
CASSVQGDNYGYTF
TGCGCCAGCAGCGTACAGGGGGACAACTATGGCTACACCTTC
>few|TRBJ2-2|-|15|TRBV6-6
CASTAQGKDTGELFF
TGTGCCAGCACGGCCCAGGGGAAGGACACCGGGGAGCTGTTTTTT
>many|TRBJ1-5|TRBD1|13|TRBV7-2
CASSPGTVQPQHF
TGTGCCAGCAGCCCCGGGACAGTTCAGCCCCAGCATTTT
>many|TRBJ2-4|-|15|TRBV4-3
CASSQDGLAKNIQYF
TGCGCCAGCAGCCAAGACGGGCTAGCCAAAAACATTCAGTACTTC
>-|TRBJ1-1|-|17|TRBV6-2/TRBV6-3
CASKPLPDNNLNTEAFF
TGTGCCAGCAAACCCCTGCCGGATAACAACTTGAACACTGAAGCTTTCTTT
>many|TRBJ2-7|TRBD1|12|TRBV29-1
CSVSDRLGQPYF
TGCAGCGTTTCGGACAGGCTCGGACAGCCGTACTTC
>many|TRBJ2-1|-|15|TRBV5-6
CASSRGFTTYNEQFF
TGTGCCAGCAGCCGGGGGTTTACTACCTACAATGAGCAGTTCTTC
>many|TRBJ2-1|-|12|TRBV2
CASSLQGNEQFF
TGTGCCAGCAGCTTGCAGGGGAATGAGCAGTTCTTC
>many|TRBJ1-2|-|14|TRBV29-1
CSVVGDTGSYGYTF
TGCAGCGTTGTGGGGGACACGGGCAGCTATGGCTACACCTTC
>many|TRBJ2-3|-|13|TRBV24-1
CATSEPQADTQYF
TGTGCCACCAGTGAGCCGCAGGCAGATACGCAGTATTTT
>-|TRBJ1-2|TRBD1|16|TRBV20-1
CSARRPTGEGSYGYTF
TGCAGTGCTAGACGGCCGACAGGGGAGGGGAGTTATGGCTACACCTTC
>once|TRBJ2-5|-|13|TRBV29-1
CSVCPGSLETQYF
TGCAGCGTCTGCCCAGGGAGTTTGGAGACCCAGTACTTC
>many|TRBJ2-5|TRBD2|14|TRBV7-2
CASSTSGRGETQYF
TGTGCCAGCAGCACTAGCGGGAGGGGTGAGACCCAGTACTTC
>many|TRBJ2-1|TRBD2|14|TRBV11-3
CASSASGANNEQFF
TGTGCCAGCTCCGCCAGCGGGGCCAACAATGAGCAGTTCTTC
>many|TRBJ1-1|-|14|TRBV7-9
CASSLGNSATEAFF
TGTGCCAGCAGCTTAGGGAACAGTGCCACTGAAGCTTTCTTT
>many|TRBJ1-5|-|14|TRBV2
CASSVERGNQPQHF
TGTGCCAGCAGCGTGGAACGAGGCAATCAGCCCCAGCATTTT
>-|TRBJ1-1|TRBD1|14|TRBV29-1
CSVEVSGQSPEAFF
TGCAGCGTTGAAGTCTCGGGACAGAGCCCTGAAGCTTTCTTT
>many|TRBJ2-5|-|16|TRBV7-9
CASSLGTGLIKETQYF
TGTGCCAGCAGCTTAGGTACAGGCCTTATAAAAGAGACCCAGTACTTC
>many|TRBJ1-1|-|14|TRBV14
CASSRQGGWTEAFF
TGTGCCAGCAGCCGACAAGGGGGGTGGACTGAAGCTTTCTTT
>many|TRBJ1-2|-|12|TRBV7-2
CASKPQGYGYTF
TGTGCCAGCAAACCACAGGGTTATGGCTACACCTTC